Presented here are 26 T cell receptor beta chains from one specimen sequenced in a study of OX40 agonist ivuxolimab in advanced cancers. Data came from immunoSEQ multiplex PCR; TCRdb stores just in-frame clones and leaves some out. The sample gives under 80,000 clones, 70% to 90% of which show up once; 2% to 2.5% is in the top ten. The material was CD4+ or CD8+ T cells sorted from blood, obtained in a trial of the OX40 agonist ivuxolimab. The origin of the receptors is an adult with an advanced solid tumor such as melanoma, head and neck, liver or kidney cancer.

This chain connects TRBV29-1 to TRBJ1-2; 9 bases fit TRBD1. J lost 8 bases, V lost 1 base, and 8 bases had no gene match. CDR3 length: 14 residues. Germline V gene lookup returns CDR1 SQVTM and CDR2 ANQGSEA. CDR3 protein: CSVEVPGQGLGYTF. The DNA for the CDR3 is TGCAGCGTTGAAGTCCCGGGACAGGGCTTAGGCTACACCTTC.

V gene TRBV7-9 combines with J gene TRBJ2-3; D possibly corresponds to TRBD2 (6 bases). Trimming pared 0 bases from V and 4 bases from J, leaving 8 bases between. The germline V gene encodes CDR1 SEHNR and CDR2 FQNEAQ (reference sequence). The CDR3 has 14 residues. CDR3 sequence reads: CASSLAEGPDTQYF. DNA of the CDR3: TGTGCCAGCAGCTTAGCGGAGGGACCAGATACGCAGTATTTT. Based on the CDR3 plus reference TRBV7-9 and TRBJ2-3, the full variable domain is DTGVSQNPRHKITKRGQNVTFRCDPISEHNRLYWYRQTLGQGPEFLTYFQNEAQLEKSRLLSDRFSAERPKGSFSTLEIQRTEQGDSAMYLCASSLAEGPDTQYFGPGTRLTVL.

V usage is TRBV28 and J usage is TRBJ2-1, with D possibly matching TRBD2 (6 bases). The CDR3 loop spans 12 amino acids. Deletions cut 7 bases from V and 9 bases from J, with 13 bases between. Germline V CDR1 and CDR2: MDHEN, SYDVKM. The CDR3 reads CASKLMGGEQFF. Here the CDR3 DNA reads TGTGCCAGCAAGCTGATGGGGGGTGAGCAGTTCTTC. The full variable domain, completed using reference TRBV28 and TRBJ2-1, is DVKVTQSSRYLVKRTGEKVFLECVQDMDHENMFWYRQDPGLGLRLIYFSYDVKMKEKGDIPEGYSVSREKKERFSLILESASTNQTSMYLCASKLMGGEQFFGPGTRLTVL.

This chain joins TRBV6-5 and TRBJ2-7; no reliable D call. This CDR3 comprises 12 residues. CDR1 MNHEY and CDR2 SVGAGI come from the germline V gene. V shed 2 bases and J shed 7 bases, with 9 bases lying between them. Here the CDR3 reads CASSYPSDEQYF. CDR3 nucleotides: TGTGCCAGCAGTTACCCCTCAGATGAGCAGTACTTC.

The chain couples TRBV6-5 to TRBJ2-7, with 7 bases matching TRBD1. With V trimmed by 6 bases and J by 0 bases, 5 bases remained unmatched. CDR1 and CDR2 from the germline V gene are MNHEY and SVGAGI. CDR3 length: 14 residues. The CDR3 reads CASSRGTDSYEQYF. The CDR3 region has the DNA TGTGCCAGCAGCCGTGGGACAGACTCCTACGAGCAGTACTTC.

V gene TRBV18 combines with J gene TRBJ1-5; D is ambiguous. CDR1 and CDR2 (germline): KGHSH, LQKENI. This CDR3 comprises 13 residues. V shed 6 bases and J shed 2 bases, with 8 bases lying between them. The CDR3 DNA reads TGTGCCAGCTCTCAGGATGGCAATCAGCCCCAGCATTTT. It yields the protein CASSQDGNQPQHF.

This chain joins TRBV19 and TRBJ2-2; 9 nucleotides match TRBD1. V gave up 2 bases and J gave up 0 bases; unmatched junction bases: 1. This CDR3 is built from 16 residues. Germline values: CDR1 LNHDA, CDR2 SQIVND (reference sequence). The CDR3 nucleotides are TGTGCCAGTAGTATAAGGACAGGGGCGAACACCGGGGAGCTGTTTTTT. Translated: CASSIRTGANTGELFF.

This clone showed up just a few times. The V call is TRBV6-5, the J call TRBJ2-7, with 12 bases fitting TRBD2. CDR1 and CDR2 (germline): MNHEY, SVGAGI. The ends lost 11 bases at V and 6 bases at J; junction bases unmatched: 11. This CDR3 is 14 amino acids long. CDR3 loop: CASRGLAGRGEQYF. The CDR3 DNA reads as TGTGCCTCGCGGGGACTAGCGGGCAGGGGCGAGCAGTACTTC.

The rearrangement joins TRBV9 to TRBJ2-2, with a possible D match to TRBD2 (6 bases). Trimming took 4 bases from V and 4 from J, leaving 20 bases between them. The CDR3 has 17 amino acids. CDR1 SGDLS and CDR2 YYNGEE come from the germline V gene. CDR3 coding DNA: TGTGCCAGCAGCCCCCGTGGAGGTGGGAGGCTCACCGGGGAGCTGTTTTTT. Amino acid sequence: CASSPRGGGRLTGELFF.

The chain couples TRBV2 to TRBJ1-6; 9 bases agree with TRBD1. In germline, CDR1 is SNHLY, CDR2 FYNNEI. J lost 7 bases, V lost 8 bases, and 6 bases had no gene match. The CDR3 extends over 14 amino acids. The CDR3 is CASGGTGLNSPLHF. Written as DNA, the CDR3 is TGTGCCAGCGGGGGGACAGGGCTGAATTCACCCCTCCACTTT.

This chain links TRBV5-1 with TRBJ1-2, with D possibly matching TRBD1 (5 bases). V was pared by 8 bases and J by 4 bases, with 12 bases between. This CDR3 spans 12 amino acids. Germline-derived CDR1 and CDR2 are SGHRS and YFSETQ. The CDR3 DNA follows: TGCGCCAGTAGCACTGGGGGCTATGGCTACACCTTC. Protein product: CASSTGGYGYTF. Based on the CDR3 plus reference TRBV5-1 and TRBJ1-2, the full variable domain is KAGVTQTPRYLIKTRGQQVTLSCSPISGHRSVSWYQQTPGQGLQFLFEYFSETQRNKGNFPGRFSGRQFSNSRSEMNVSTLELGDSALYLCASSTGGYGYTFGSGTRLTVV.

The J gene is TRBJ1-2, the V gene TRBV7-2, with D possibly being TRBD1 (5 bases). The CDR3 is 13 residues long. From germline, CDR1 is SGHTA and CDR2 FQGNSA. Trimming left V 5 bases short and J 8 bases short, with 15 bases between. The chain's CDR3 is CASSQGRRDGYTF. CDR3 nucleotides: TGTGCCAGCAGCCAAGGGAGGCGGGACGGCTACACCTTC.

The chain carries TRBV7-9 and TRBJ1-5; D unclear. Germline CDR1 SEHNR, CDR2 FQNEAQ (reference sequence). The CDR3 is made up of 12 amino acids. Trimming stripped 5 bases from V and 11 bases from J, with 13 bases between. The CDR3 sequence is CASSPTTGSQHF. CDR3 DNA sequence: TGTGCCAGCAGCCCCACGACGGGGTCCCAGCATTTT.

The chain carries TRBV7-8 and TRBJ2-3; D ambiguous. V lost 3 bases, J lost 6 bases, and 13 bases lay in between. In germline, CDR1 is SGHVS, CDR2 FQNEAQ. The CDR3 consists of 14 residues. CDR3 protein: CASSLGFKTDTQYF. The CDR3 DNA reads as TGTGCCAGCAGCTTGGGCTTTAAAACTGATACGCAGTATTTT.

The V call is TRBV4-2, the J call TRBJ1-4, with TRBD1 matching 9 bases. Germline CDR1 reads LGHNA; CDR2 reads YNFKEQ. The junction had 3 bases not matched to a gene; V was cut back by 4 bases and J by 3 bases. CDR3 length: 15 residues. The CDR3 coding sequence is TGTGCCAGCAGCCCAACAGGGGGCTCTAATGAAAAACTGTTTTTT. It specifies CASSPTGGSNEKLFF.

The sample holds one count of this clone. The chain has TRBV7-2 and TRBJ1-6, with D unresolved. Germline V lookup: CDR1 SGHTA, CDR2 FQGNSA. The CDR3 spans 13 residues. Deletions cut 1 base from V and 14 bases from J, with 12 bases between. CDR3 residues: CASSLEIHETLHF. The DNA of the CDR3 is TGTGCCAGCAGCTTAGAAATTCACGAGACCCTCCACTTT.

The chain links TRBV15 to TRBJ2-7, with D hard to call. CDR3 length equals 14 residues. V dropped 0 bases and J dropped 5 bases, with 11 bases sitting between them. CDR1 is LNHNV and CDR2 is YYDKDF in the germline V gene (reference sequence). The CDR3 reads CATSRDHKGNEQYF. The CDR3 DNA sequence: TGTGCCACCAGCAGAGATCACAAGGGAAACGAGCAGTACTTC.

This clone was picked up one time. The V call is TRBV5-4, the J call TRBJ2-3; possibly TRBD1 for D (6 bases). The CDR3 runs 14 residues. The V gene lost 4 bases and the J gene lost 1 base, with 10 bases spanning the gap. Looked up from germline, CDR1 is SGHNT and CDR2 is YYREEE (reference sequence). The CDR3: CASSPRTGTDTQYF. The CDR3 region has the DNA TGTGCCAGCAGCCCGCGGACAGGCACAGATACGCAGTATTTT.

This chain uses TRBV4-2 with TRBJ1-2; 10 bases align to TRBD1. This CDR3 is 13 amino acids long. V was clipped by 5 bases and J by 6 bases; unmatched bases: 3. Germline values: CDR1 LGHNA, CDR2 YNFKEQ. Written as DNA, the CDR3 is TGTGCCAGCAGCGGGGACAGGGGAAATGGCTACACCTTC. This sequence encodes CASSGDRGNGYTF.

The chain recombines TRBV5-1 with TRBJ1-1, with D maybe TRBD1 (5 bases). CDR3 size: 12 residues. Germline V gives CDR1 SGHRS, CDR2 YFSETQ. V shed 0 bases and J shed 7 bases, with 7 bases lying between them. CDR3 sequence: CASSLVGGEAFF. The CDR3 DNA is TGCGCCAGCAGCTTGGTGGGGGGTGAAGCTTTCTTT.

The chain combines TRBV19 with TRBJ2-7; 8 bases fit TRBD1. CDR1 is LNHDA, CDR2 SQIVND, per germline (reference sequence). This CDR3 region has 15 residues. Trimming cost V 2 bases and J 2 bases; bases outside gene matches: 5. The CDR3 nucleotides read TGTGCCAGTAGTATAACCGGGACAGGCGCCTACGAGCAGTACTTC. This encodes CASSITGTGAYEQYF. Based on the CDR3 plus reference TRBV19 and TRBJ2-7, the full variable domain is DGGITQSPKYLFRKEGQNVTLSCEQNLNHDAMYWYRQDPGQGLRLIYYSQIVNDFQKGDIAEGYSVSREKKESFPLTVTSAQKNPTAFYLCASSITGTGAYEQYFGPGTRLTVT.

V is TRBV4-2 and J is TRBJ2-7; no reliable D call. The CDR3 contains 17 residues. Per the germline V gene, CDR1 is LGHNA and CDR2 is YNFKEQ. Trimming left V 0 bases short and J 5 bases short, with 20 bases between. For the CDR3, the DNA is TGTGCCAGCAGCCAAGAGATCGGTGGAGCTGGCTTAGACGAGCAGTACTTC. Translated: CASSQEIGGAGLDEQYF.

The V call is TRBV5-4, the J call TRBJ1-1; 8 bases fit TRBD1. Per the germline V gene, CDR1 is SGHNT and CDR2 is YYREEE (reference sequence). The CDR3 sequence is 14 residues long. The ends lost 3 bases at V and 1 base at J; junction bases unmatched: 2. The CDR3 nucleotides read TGTGCCAGCAGCTGGGACAGGACGAACACTGAAGCTTTCTTT. It is translated as CASSWDRTNTEAFF.

The CDR3 nucleotides are TGTGCCAGCAGCTCTCGGCCGGCCGGGGAGCTGTTTTTT. This encodes CASSSRPAGELFF. This chain uses TRBV11-3 with TRBJ2-2; D is ambiguous. The V gene's germline CDR1 is SGHNT and CDR2 YENEEA. The CDR3 is 13 residues long. V lost 4 bases, J lost 6 bases, and 9 bases lay in between.

The chain joins TRBV2 to TRBJ1-1, with 8 positions matching TRBD1. This CDR3 has 14 residues. With V trimmed by 7 bases and J by 1 base, 5 bases remained unmatched. The germline V gene has CDR1 SNHLY and CDR2 FYNNEI. The CDR3 DNA reads as TGTGCCAGCACCCCGGACAGGGAGAACACTGAAGCTTTCTTT. It is translated as CASTPDRENTEAFF.

The chain has TRBV11-2 and TRBJ2-1; maybe TRBD2 (6 bases). Looked up from germline, CDR1 is SGHAT and CDR2 is FQNNGV. This CDR3 spans 13 amino acids. V shed 1 base and J shed 6 bases, with 7 bases lying between them. CDR3 sequence reads: CASSLGGGNEQFF. The CDR3 region has the DNA TGTGCCAGCAGCTTAGGGGGAGGCAATGAGCAGTTCTTC.